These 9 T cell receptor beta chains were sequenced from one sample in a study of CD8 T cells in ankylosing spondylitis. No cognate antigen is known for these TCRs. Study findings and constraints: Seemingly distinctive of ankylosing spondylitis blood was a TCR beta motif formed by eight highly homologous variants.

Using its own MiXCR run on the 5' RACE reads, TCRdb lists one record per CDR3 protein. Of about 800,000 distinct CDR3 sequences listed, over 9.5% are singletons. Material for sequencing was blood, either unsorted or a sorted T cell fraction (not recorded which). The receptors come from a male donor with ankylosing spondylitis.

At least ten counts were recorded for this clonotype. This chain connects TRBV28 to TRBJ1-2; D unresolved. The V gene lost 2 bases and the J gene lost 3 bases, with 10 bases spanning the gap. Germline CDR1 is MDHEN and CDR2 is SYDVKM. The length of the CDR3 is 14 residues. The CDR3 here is CASSLVTTYYGYTF. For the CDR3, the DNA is TGTGCCAGCAGTTTAGTCACGACCTACTATGGCTACACCTTC.

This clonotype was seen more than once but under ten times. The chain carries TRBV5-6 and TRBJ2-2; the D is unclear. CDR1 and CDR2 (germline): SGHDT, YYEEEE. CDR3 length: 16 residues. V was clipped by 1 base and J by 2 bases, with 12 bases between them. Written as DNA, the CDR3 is TGTGCCAGCAGCTTGCAAGTGACTTTTAACACCGGGGAGCTGTTTTTT. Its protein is CASSLQVTFNTGELFF.

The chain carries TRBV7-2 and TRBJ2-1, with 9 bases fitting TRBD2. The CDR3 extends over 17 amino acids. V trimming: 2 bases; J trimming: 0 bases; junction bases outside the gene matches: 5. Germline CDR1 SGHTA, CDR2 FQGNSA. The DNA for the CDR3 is TGTGCCAGCAGCTTAAGGGCGGGGGGGAGCTCCTACAATGAGCAGTTCTTC. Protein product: CASSLRAGGSSYNEQFF.

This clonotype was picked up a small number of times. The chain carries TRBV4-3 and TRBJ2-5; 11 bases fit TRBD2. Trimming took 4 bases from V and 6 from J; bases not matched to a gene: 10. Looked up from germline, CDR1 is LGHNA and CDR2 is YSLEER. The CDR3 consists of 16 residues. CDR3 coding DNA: TGCGCCAGCAGCCTAGCCCTAGCGGGAGGCCTGAAGACCCAGTACTTC. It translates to CASSLALAGGLKTQYF.

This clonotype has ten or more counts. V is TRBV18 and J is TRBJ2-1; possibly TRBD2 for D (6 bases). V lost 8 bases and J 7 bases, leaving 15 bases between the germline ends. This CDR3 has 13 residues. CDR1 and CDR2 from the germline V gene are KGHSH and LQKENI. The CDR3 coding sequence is TGTGCCAGCAGCCCCAGGAGGGATAATGAGCAGTTCTTC. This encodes CASSPRRDNEQFF.

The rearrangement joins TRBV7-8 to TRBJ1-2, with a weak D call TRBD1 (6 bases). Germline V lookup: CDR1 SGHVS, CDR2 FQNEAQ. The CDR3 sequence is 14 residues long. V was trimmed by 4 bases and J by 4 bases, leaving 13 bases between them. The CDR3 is CASSYRDIFYGYTF. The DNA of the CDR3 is TGTGCCAGCAGCTACAGGGACATCTTCTATGGCTACACCTTC. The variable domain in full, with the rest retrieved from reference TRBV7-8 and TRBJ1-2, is GAGVSQSPRYKVAKRGQDVALRCDPISGHVSLFWYQQALGQGPEFLTYFQNEAQLDKSGLPSDRFFAERPEGSVSTLKIQRTQQEDSAVYLCASSYRDIFYGYTFGSGTRLTVV.

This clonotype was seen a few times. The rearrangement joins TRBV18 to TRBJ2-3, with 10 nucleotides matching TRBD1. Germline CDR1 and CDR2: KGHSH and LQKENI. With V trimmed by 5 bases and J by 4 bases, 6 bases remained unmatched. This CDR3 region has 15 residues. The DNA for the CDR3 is TGTGCCAGCTCATCGACAGGGGGCGGCGCAGATACGCAGTATTTT. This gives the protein CASSSTGGGADTQYF.

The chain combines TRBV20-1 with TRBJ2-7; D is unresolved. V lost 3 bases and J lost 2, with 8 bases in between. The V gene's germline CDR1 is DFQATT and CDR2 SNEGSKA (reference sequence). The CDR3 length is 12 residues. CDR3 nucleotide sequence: TGCAGTGCTAGTTTTGACACCTACGAGCAGTACTTC. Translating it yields CSASFDTYEQYF.

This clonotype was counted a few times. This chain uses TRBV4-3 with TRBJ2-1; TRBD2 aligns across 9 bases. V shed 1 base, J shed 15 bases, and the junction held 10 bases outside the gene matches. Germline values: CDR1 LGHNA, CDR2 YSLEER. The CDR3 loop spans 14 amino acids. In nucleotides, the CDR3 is TGCGCCAGCAGCCAAGGGGGGACTAGCAATCGTCGGTTCTTC. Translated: CASSQGGTSNRRFF.